Below are 31 T cell receptor beta chains sequenced from a single sample in a study of T cell changes during pregnancy in multiple sclerosis. Only in-frame clones appear in the TCRdb table, and some are missing; sequencing was by immunoSEQ multiplex PCR. The table has 80,000 to 95,000 clones, over 85% seen once; the top ten hold about 1.4%. This specimen consisted of peripheral blood, obtained in the third trimester of pregnancy. The receptors were sampled from a female donor in good health, enrolled as a control in a pregnancy study.

This sequence joins TRBV18 and TRBJ1-3; the D is unclear. The CDR3 spans 16 residues. V lost 2 bases to trimming and J lost 3 bases, with 14 bases between them. Germline CDR1 and CDR2: KGHSH and LQKENI. CDR3 nucleotide sequence: TGTGCCAGCTCACCAACGGAGAGCATTGGTGGAAACACCATATATTTT. This codes for CASSPTESIGGNTIYF.

The chain uses TRBV2 and TRBJ1-1, with 8 bases fitting TRBD1. CDR3 length: 12 residues. Germline loops: CDR1 SNHLY, CDR2 FYNNEI. Losses at the gene ends were 11 bases for V and 4 bases for J; bases not matched to a gene: 6. CDR3 sequence (DNA): TGTGCCGGAGGACAGGGTTTCACTGAAGCTTTCTTT. As protein: CAGGQGFTEAFF.

This rearrangement joins TRBV7-2 to TRBJ2-5, with D tentatively TRBD1 (6 bases). The CDR3 runs 12 residues. CDR1 and CDR2 from the germline V gene are SGHTA and FQGNSA. V was clipped by 2 bases and J by 5 bases, with 6 bases between them. This chain's CDR3 is CASSLRGETQYF. CDR3 sequence (DNA): TGTGCCAGCAGCTTAAGGGGGGAGACCCAGTACTTC.

This clone was counted only a few times. This chain uses TRBV20-1 with TRBJ2-1; D unresolved. Trimming took off 6 bases at V and 9 bases at J, with 12 bases between the two ends. This CDR3 has 11 residues. CDR1 and CDR2 from the germline V gene are DFQATT and SNEGSKA (reference sequence). This CDR3 is CSAEGRGEQFF. The CDR3 nucleotides read TGCAGTGCAGAAGGCCGCGGTGAGCAGTTCTTC.

The genes are TRBV27 and TRBJ2-3; perhaps TRBD2 as D (6 bases). Germline CDR1 is MNHEY and CDR2 is SMNVEV (reference sequence). V was clipped by 2 bases and J by 9 bases, with 18 bases between them. The CDR3 loop spans 15 amino acids. CDR3 region: CASSLGREYMDTQYF. Here the CDR3 DNA reads TGTGCCAGCAGTTTAGGTCGGGAGTACATGGACACGCAGTATTTT.

V is TRBV10-3 and J is TRBJ2-3; the match to TRBD2 covers 11 bases. This CDR3 region has 17 residues. Trimming took 3 bases from V and 3 from J; bases not matched to a gene: 8. The germline gives CDR1 ENHRY, CDR2 SYGVKD. The chain's CDR3 is CAISDGSGRAGTDTQYF. The CDR3 DNA reads as TGTGCCATCAGTGACGGTAGCGGGAGGGCCGGGACAGATACGCAGTATTTT.

This chain uses TRBV6-1 with TRBJ2-7; the D gene is possibly TRBD1 (5 bases). The V end was cut by 0 bases, the J end by 0 bases, with 9 bases between. The germline V gene has CDR1 MNHNS and CDR2 SASEGT. The CDR3 runs 15 residues. CDR3 sequence reads: CASSEAGHSSYEQYF. CDR3 bases: TGTGCCAGCAGTGAAGCCGGACATAGCTCCTACGAGCAGTACTTC.

The chain is built from TRBV10-3 and TRBJ2-2; D is perhaps TRBD2 (5 bases). Deletions cut 0 bases from V and 6 bases from J, with 8 bases between. This CDR3 is built from 14 residues. Germline V lookup: CDR1 ENHRY, CDR2 SYGVKD. CDR3 region: CAISESPAAGELFF. In DNA, the CDR3 is TGTGCCATCAGTGAGTCGCCAGCGGCCGGGGAGCTGTTTTTT.

The J gene is TRBJ1-1, the V gene TRBV5-1; D ambiguous. Germline CDR1 reads SGHRS; CDR2 reads YFSETQ. This CDR3 is 14 amino acids long. Trimming took 4 bases from V and 0 from J, leaving 10 bases between them. For the CDR3, the DNA is TGCGCCAGCAGCGCCTATCAAATGAACACTGAAGCTTTCTTT. Protein: CASSAYQMNTEAFF.

This clone was seen just once. The V call is TRBV27, the J call TRBJ2-7; 8 positions match TRBD1. Looked up from germline, CDR1 is MNHEY and CDR2 is SMNVEV (reference sequence). J was trimmed by 3 bases and V by 4 bases; bases with no gene match: 8. CDR3 size: 15 residues. In nucleotides, the CDR3 is TGTGCCAGCAGTTCGACAGGGGTGGGGTACTACGAGCAGTACTTC. Its translation: CASSSTGVGYYEQYF.

The chain recombines TRBV5-1 with TRBJ1-1, with a weak D call TRBD1 (5 bases). Per germline, CDR1 SGHRS and CDR2 YFSETQ. Trimming took 4 bases from V and 1 from J, leaving 11 bases between them. CDR3 size: 14 residues. In nucleotides, the CDR3 is TGCGCCAGCAGCGCCGGGACTGGGAACACTGAAGCTTTCTTT. Translated, it gives CASSAGTGNTEAFF.

The chain joins TRBV4-1 to TRBJ1-3; possibly TRBD1 for D (5 bases). This CDR3 is 14 amino acids long. V lost 4 bases to trimming and J lost 1 base, with 8 bases between them. Germline V gives CDR1 MGHRA, CDR2 YSYEKL. The CDR3 is CASSRRDSGNTIYF. CDR3 bases: TGCGCCAGCAGCCGCAGGGATTCTGGAAACACCATATATTTT.

This clone appeared a single time. The rearrangement joins TRBV29-1 to TRBJ1-2, with TRBD1 matching over 7 bases. Germline-derived CDR1 and CDR2 are SQVTM and ANQGSEA. V gave up 5 bases and J gave up 5 bases; unmatched junction bases: 5. The CDR3 has 12 residues. The CDR3 reads CSVYRGGYGYTF. DNA of the CDR3: TGCAGCGTTTACAGGGGTGGTTATGGCTACACCTTC.

J is TRBJ2-3 and V is TRBV5-1, with D perhaps matching TRBD2 (5 bases). The CDR3 extends over 16 amino acids. CDR1 is SGHRS and CDR2 is YFSETQ in the germline V gene. Trimming removed 3 bases at V and 0 bases at J, with 14 bases between. The CDR3 DNA follows: TGCGCCAGCAGCTCTCAGCTAGCATCTAGCACAGATACGCAGTATTTT. Translating gives CASSSQLASSTDTQYF.

The chain recombines TRBV28 with TRBJ1-5; no reliable D call. There are 15 residues in the CDR3. The V gene lost 8 bases and the J gene lost 1 base, with 15 bases spanning the gap. The germline gives CDR1 MDHEN, CDR2 SYDVKM. CDR3 sequence reads: CASLTGLGSNQPQHF. CDR3 DNA: TGTGCCAGCCTGACCGGACTAGGGAGCAATCAGCCCCAGCATTTT.

This clone has a handful of counts. This chain joins TRBV30 and TRBJ2-1, with D hard to call. There are 16 residues in the CDR3. V was cut by 4 bases and J by 0 bases, with 16 bases left in between. Germline CDR1 is GTSNPN and CDR2 is SVGIG (reference sequence). The CDR3 loop is CAWTLRTTSSYNEQFF. The CDR3 DNA reads TGTGCCTGGACCCTGCGTACTACCAGCTCCTACAATGAGCAGTTCTTC.

This clone was counted a single time. The gene calls are TRBV5-1 and TRBJ2-1; 7 nucleotides match TRBD1. The CDR3 covers 14 residues. CDR1 and CDR2 (germline): SGHRS, YFSETQ. Trimming took 2 bases from V and 10 from J; bases not matched to a gene: 9. CDR3 residues: CASSFGQGEWEQFF. DNA for the CDR3: TGCGCCAGCAGCTTCGGCCAGGGGGAATGGGAGCAGTTCTTC. Full variable domain (rest looked up from reference TRBV5-1 and TRBJ2-1): KAGVTQTPRYLIKTRGQQVTLSCSPISGHRSVSWYQQTPGQGLQFLFEYFSETQRNKGNFPGRFSGRQFSNSRSEMNVSTLELGDSALYLCASSFGQGEWEQFFGPGTRLTVL.

The J gene is TRBJ2-3, the V gene TRBV11-2; D is unclear. Trimming pared 1 base from V and 4 bases from J, leaving 3 bases between. There are 12 residues in the CDR3. Germline V gene data show CDR1 as SGHAT and CDR2 as FQNNGV. The CDR3 nucleotides read TGTGCCAGCAGCTTAGCAGCAGATACGCAGTATTTT. Its protein is CASSLAADTQYF.

The chain couples TRBV15 to TRBJ1-5; D perhaps matches TRBD1 (5 bases). Germline CDR1 reads LNHNV; CDR2 reads YYDKDF (reference sequence). This CDR3 is 16 amino acids long. V lost 6 bases and J 3 bases, leaving 18 bases between the germline ends. The CDR3 DNA is TGTGCCACCAGTCTTGTGACGGGGACTCTCAATCAGCCCCAGCATTTT. It encodes CATSLVTGTLNQPQHF.

The rearrangement uses TRBV19 and TRBJ1-1, with 11 bases matching TRBD1. Germline V gene lookup returns CDR1 LNHDA and CDR2 SQIVND (reference sequence). V shed 5 bases, J shed 7 bases, and the junction held 9 bases outside the gene matches. The CDR3 sequence is 15 residues long. CDR3 residues: CASSGGDRGTIEAFF. CDR3 DNA sequence: TGTGCCAGTAGTGGAGGGGACAGGGGGACCATTGAAGCTTTCTTT. The full variable domain, with the rest looked up from reference TRBV19 and TRBJ1-1, is DGGITQSPKYLFRKEGQNVTLSCEQNLNHDAMYWYRQDPGQGLRLIYYSQIVNDFQKGDIAEGYSVSREKKESFPLTVTSAQKNPTAFYLCASSGGDRGTIEAFFGQGTRLTVV.

This CDR3 is CASSRTGDNEQFF. In DNA form, the CDR3 reads TGTGCCAGCAGCCGGACTGGGGACAATGAGCAGTTCTTC. V is TRBV7-8 and J is TRBJ2-1, with D maybe TRBD2 (5 bases). The germline gives CDR1 SGHVS, CDR2 FQNEAQ. This CDR3 has 13 residues. Trimming took 5 bases from V and 5 from J, leaving 10 bases between them.

The V and J genes are TRBV19 and TRBJ1-5, with 9 nucleotides matching TRBD1. The germline V gene encodes CDR1 LNHDA and CDR2 SQIVND (reference sequence). The CDR3 sequence is 13 residues long. V lost 5 bases to trimming and J lost 4 bases; unmatched junction nucleotides: 0. CDR3 coding DNA: TGTGCCAGTAGTGGGACAGGGAATCAGCCCCAGCATTTT. Translating it yields CASSGTGNQPQHF.

Only one count was recorded for this clone. The V and J genes are TRBV2 and TRBJ2-7; TRBD1 aligns across 8 bases. The V gene end was trimmed by 2 bases and the J gene end by 3 bases; junction bases not matched to a gene: 3. The CDR3 runs 14 residues. Per the germline V gene, CDR1 is SNHLY and CDR2 is FYNNEI. CDR3 amino acids: CASSEQGAVYEQYF. For the CDR3, the DNA is TGTGCCAGCAGTGAACAGGGGGCGGTCTACGAGCAGTACTTC.

V is TRBV6-6 and J is TRBJ2-7; D is ambiguous. V lost 0 bases and J 0 bases, leaving 6 bases between the germline ends. Germline loops: CDR1 MNHNY, CDR2 SVGAGI (reference sequence). This CDR3 has 14 amino acids. The CDR3 nucleotides read TGTGCCAGCAGTTACTCAGACACCTCCTACGAGCAGTACTTC. This encodes CASSYSDTSYEQYF.

The rearrangement joins TRBV28 to TRBJ2-7; D might be TRBD2 (5 bases). CDR3 size: 17 residues. The germline V and J ends were trimmed by 10 bases and 2 bases, with 27 bases remaining between them. Germline V lookup: CDR1 MDHEN, CDR2 SYDVKM. CDR3 sequence: CATTPIEGQTSTYEQYF. The CDR3 DNA reads as TGTGCCACCACTCCTATAGAGGGTCAGACCAGCACCTACGAGCAGTACTTC.

This chain uses TRBV19 with TRBJ1-5; D is perhaps TRBD1 (5 bases). Germline CDR1 LNHDA, CDR2 SQIVND (reference sequence). This CDR3 is 14 amino acids long. Trimming removed 8 bases at V and 4 bases at J, with 15 bases between. The CDR3 sequence: CASFDRGGNQPQHF. The DNA of the CDR3 is TGTGCCAGTTTCGACCGGGGGGGAAATCAGCCCCAGCATTTT. Using reference TRBV19 and TRBJ1-5 for the parts outside the CDR3, the full variable domain is DGGITQSPKYLFRKEGQNVTLSCEQNLNHDAMYWYRQDPGQGLRLIYYSQIVNDFQKGDIAEGYSVSREKKESFPLTVTSAQKNPTAFYLCASFDRGGNQPQHFGDGTRLSIL.

V gene TRBV7-2 combines with J gene TRBJ1-3; 7 bases are a match to TRBD1. This CDR3 has 17 residues. Germline V gene sequence: CDR1 SGHTA, CDR2 FQGNSA. The trim removed 6 bases at V and 0 bases at J, leaving 11 bases unmatched. The CDR3 DNA follows: TGTGCCAGCAGGCGAGGGGGACAGAGCATCTCTGGAAACACCATATATTTT. As protein: CASRRGGQSISGNTIYF.

The CDR3 DNA reads TGTGCCAGCAGTTACTTAGGACAGGGTCGGAGCGGGGAGCTGTTTTTT. This encodes CASSYLGQGRSGELFF. The rearrangement joins TRBV6-6 to TRBJ2-2; 8 bases align to TRBD1. CDR1 is MNHNY and CDR2 is SVGAGI in the germline V gene (reference sequence). Trimming at V came to 1 base and at J to 7 bases, leaving 8 bases not matched to a gene. CDR3 length: 16 amino acids.

The chain joins TRBV29-1 to TRBJ2-3; 7 bases map to TRBD1. CDR1 and CDR2 from the germline V gene are SQVTM and ANQGSEA. Germline trimming cut 5 bases from V and 1 base from J; bases unmatched to any gene: 9. The CDR3 sequence is 15 residues long. As DNA, the CDR3 is TGCAGCGTTCGAGAAACCCAGGGGGGCACAGATACGCAGTATTTT. Translating it yields CSVRETQGGTDTQYF.

The chain carries TRBV9 and TRBJ1-2; D unclear. CDR1 is SGDLS, CDR2 YYNGEE, per germline. V was cut by 0 bases and J by 1 base, with 7 bases left in between. The CDR3 is 14 residues long. CDR3 loop: CASSVVTDNYGYTF. The CDR3 bases are TGTGCCAGCAGCGTAGTTACAGATAACTATGGCTACACCTTC. Together with reference TRBV9 and TRBJ1-2, the CDR3 gives the full variable domain: DSGVTQTPKHLITATGQRVTLRCSPRSGDLSVYWYQQSLDQGLQFLIQYYNGEERAKGNILERFSAQQFPDLHSELNLSSLELGDSALYFCASSVVTDNYGYTFGSGTRLTVV.

In DNA form, the CDR3 reads TGCGCCAGCAGCTCGCGTTCTAGCGGTAGCTCCTACAATGAGCAGTTCTTC. As protein: CASSSRSSGSSYNEQFF. The chain employs TRBV4-1 and TRBJ2-1; 7 bases are a match to TRBD2. The CDR3 extends over 17 amino acids. Losses at the gene ends were 5 bases for V and 0 bases for J; bases not matched to a gene: 10. Germline values: CDR1 MGHRA, CDR2 YSYEKL.